This TCR beta chain was sequenced for a study of post-analysis software for immune sequencing data. Study overall: The patients showed relapsing-remitting, secondary progressive and progressive-relapsing multiple sclerosis courses.

CDR3 size: 16 residues. V shed 0 bases and J shed 11 bases, with 21 bases lying between them. Turning to this clonotype: The antigen remains unidentified.

Researchers reported that TCR beta cDNA libraries carried unique molecular identifiers. With roughly 0.95 to 11 million T cells as the source, some 510,000 cDNA molecules resulted. TCRdb ran MiXCR on the PCR reads and lists one entry per CDR3 protein. The sample carries over 250,000 distinct CDR3 sequences, about 40% recorded once. Regarding the study as a whole: F measure grouped same-batch samples tightly together. Included in a set of five TRBV segments more frequent in patients than controls were TRBV5-6, TRBV5-1 and TRBV20-1. Relative to controls, patients with multiple sclerosis showed significantly lower normalized Chao1 diversity.

The chain combines TRBV12-3 or TRBV12-4 with TRBJ2-3, with TRBD1 as a possible D gene (5 bases). Sequenced sample: blood. The sequence came from a girl aged 5 to 17 with multiple sclerosis. The CDR3 bases are TGTGCCAGCAGTTTAGCAGCAGGGATCGTAACAGATGTGCAGTATTTT. This translates into CASSLAAGIVTDVQYF.